This TCR beta chain was sequenced for a study of CD8 T cells in ankylosing spondylitis (dated by TCRdb to 2015 to 2018). With regard to the full study: T cell receptor beta repertoires were profiled in healthy donors and ankylosing spondylitis patients so that disease-linked TCR variants could be found. Peripheral blood was sampled, and synovial fluid was also collected from ankylosing spondylitis patients. The full study cohort comprised 25 or so ankylosing spondylitis patients and 85 to 120 healthy donors.

Sequencing took place on an Illumina HiSeq 2500. Quantitative 5'-RACE with molecular barcodes was used to prepare TCR beta libraries. In the source study's methods: To identify disease-linked TCR variants, a new computational method was used, one built on a probabilistic model of VDJ rearrangement. TCRdb cleaned the public reads at Q25 with fastp, built clones with MiXCR and kept in-frame beta chains. Each CDR3 protein gets just one entry, which takes the most common genes and DNA from the rows behind it. These V and J calls originate from TCRdb's pipeline instead of the authors' own analysis. In this sample the table shows about 350,000 distinct CDR3 sequences, 20% to 25% of which occur a single time. Clones ranked in the top ten supply under 15% of the sample. Results and caveats for the whole study, not just this receptor: According to the report, matched synovial fluid samples from ankylosing spondylitis patients were significantly enriched for the disease-linked clones. Blood from ankylosing spondylitis patients appeared to be characterized by a TCR beta motif composed of 7 to 9 highly homologous amino acid variants. In peripheral blood, the disease-linked clones were found at relatively low frequencies and had a CD8+ phenotype. Some motif variants were previously reported in synovial fluid and blood of reactive arthritis patients, suggesting common disease-initiation mechanisms.

In regard to this clonotype: The specificity of this receptor is unknown. Base quality data are lacking; no much larger clone is found one base away.

This TCR was sampled from a male donor with ankylosing spondylitis or in good health (not recorded which). Sample: blood, either unsorted or a sorted T cell fraction (not recorded which).

The bases read TGTGCCAGCAGCTCAAGGACAGGGTTAATGGAAAAACTGTTTTTT. This sequence encodes CASSSRTGLMEKLFF. Recombination linked TRBV7-8 to TRBJ1-4, and 8 bases in between align with TRBD1. V is pruned by 4 bases and J by 8 bases, leaving 9 bases of the junction without a gene match. The CDR3, cysteine through phenylalanine, is 15 amino acids long. This entry keeps only the CDR3 DNA: 45 bases, framed from base 1. CDR1 and CDR2 (SGHVS, FQNEAQ) derive from the germline V gene.